This T cell receptor beta chain is from a study of blood T cells in healthy people across ages. V lost 4 bases and J 0 bases, leaving 9 bases between the germline ends. Germline V CDR1 and CDR2: SGHDT, YYEEEE. The CDR3 totals 14 residues. With a J-beta primer mix and a sample-barcoded 5' primer, a second PCR ran about 7 to 12 cycles. MiXCR, run by TCRdb on the 5' RACE reads, gives a single entry per CDR3 protein. The sample has hundreds of thousands of distinct CDR3 sequences, 58% seen once. The study drew donors from healthy Caucasian individuals in Russia aged roughly 6 to 90. Per sample, at least 5.5 micrograms of total RNA were extracted.

This clonotype originated in a man in his 60s in good health. The genes are TRBV5-6 and TRBJ2-3; D unresolved. The sample comprised blood. CDR3 coding DNA: TGTGCCAGCAGCCGCCCGGACAGCACAGATACGCAGTATTTT. This encodes CASSRPDSTDTQYF. The whole variable domain, remainder taken from reference TRBV5-6 and TRBJ2-3, is DAGVTQSPTHLIKTRGQQVTLRCSPKSGHDTVSWYQQALGQGPQFIFQYYEEEERQRGNFPDRFSGHQFPNYSSELNVNALLLGDSALYLCASSRPDSTDTQYFGPGTRLTVL.